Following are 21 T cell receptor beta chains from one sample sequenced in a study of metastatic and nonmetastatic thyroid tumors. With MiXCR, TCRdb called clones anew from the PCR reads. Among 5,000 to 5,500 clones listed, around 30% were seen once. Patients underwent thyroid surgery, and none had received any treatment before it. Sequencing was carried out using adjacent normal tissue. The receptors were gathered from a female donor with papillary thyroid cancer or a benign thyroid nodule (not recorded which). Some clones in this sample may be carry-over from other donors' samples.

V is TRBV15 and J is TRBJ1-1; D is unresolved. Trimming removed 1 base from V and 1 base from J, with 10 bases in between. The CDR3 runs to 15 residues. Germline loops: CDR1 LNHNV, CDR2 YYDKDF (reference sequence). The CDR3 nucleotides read TGTGCCACCAGCAGAGGAGGATGGGAGAACACTGAAGCTTTCTTT. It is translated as CATSRGGWENTEAFF.

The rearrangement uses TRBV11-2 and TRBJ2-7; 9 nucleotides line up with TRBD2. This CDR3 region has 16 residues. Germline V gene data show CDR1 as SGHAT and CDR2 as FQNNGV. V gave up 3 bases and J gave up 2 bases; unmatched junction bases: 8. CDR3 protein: CASSLTSGGGAYEQYF. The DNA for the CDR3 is TGTGCCAGCAGCTTGACTAGCGGTGGGGGTGCCTACGAGCAGTACTTC.

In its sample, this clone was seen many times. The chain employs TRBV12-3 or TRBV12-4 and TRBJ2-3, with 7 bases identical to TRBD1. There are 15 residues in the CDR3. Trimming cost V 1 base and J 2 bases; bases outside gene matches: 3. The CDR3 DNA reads TGTGCCAGCAGTTTAGAGGGACAGAACACAGATACGCAGTATTTT. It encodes CASSLEGQNTDTQYF.

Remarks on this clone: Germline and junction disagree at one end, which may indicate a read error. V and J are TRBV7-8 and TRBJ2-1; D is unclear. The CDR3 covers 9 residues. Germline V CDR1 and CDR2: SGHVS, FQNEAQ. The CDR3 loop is CASSLVRFF. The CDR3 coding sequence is TGTGCCAGCAGCTTAGTTCGTTTCTTT.

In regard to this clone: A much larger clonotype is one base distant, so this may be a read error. The CDR3 region is CASSPLGGINSPLHF. The CDR3 DNA is TGCGCCAGCAGCCCCCTAGGTGGAATCAATTCACCCCTCCACTTT. The J gene is TRBJ1-6, the V gene TRBV4-3, with D uncertain. Germline CDR1 is LGHNA and CDR2 is YSLEER. V shed 4 bases and J shed 7 bases, with 14 bases lying between them. The CDR3 totals 15 residues.

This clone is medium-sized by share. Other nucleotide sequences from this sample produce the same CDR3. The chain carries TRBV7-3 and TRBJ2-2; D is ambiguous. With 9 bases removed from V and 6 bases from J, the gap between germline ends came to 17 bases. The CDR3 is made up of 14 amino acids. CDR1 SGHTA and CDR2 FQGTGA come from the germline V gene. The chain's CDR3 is CASREEAWSGELFF. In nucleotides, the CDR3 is TGTGCCAGTCGAGAAGAGGCATGGTCCGGGGAGCTGTTTTTT.

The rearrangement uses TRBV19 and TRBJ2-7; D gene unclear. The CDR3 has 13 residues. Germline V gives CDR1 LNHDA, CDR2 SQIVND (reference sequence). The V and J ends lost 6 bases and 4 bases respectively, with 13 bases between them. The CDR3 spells CASSGSRVYEQYF. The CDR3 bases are TGTGCCAGTAGCGGTTCAAGGGTGTACGAGCAGTACTTC.

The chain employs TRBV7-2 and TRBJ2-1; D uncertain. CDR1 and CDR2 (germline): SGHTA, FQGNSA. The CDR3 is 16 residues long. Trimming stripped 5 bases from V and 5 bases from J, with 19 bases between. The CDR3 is CASSLQSQVGNNEQFF. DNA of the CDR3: TGTGCCAGCAGCCTCCAGTCTCAAGTGGGGAACAATGAGCAGTTCTTC.

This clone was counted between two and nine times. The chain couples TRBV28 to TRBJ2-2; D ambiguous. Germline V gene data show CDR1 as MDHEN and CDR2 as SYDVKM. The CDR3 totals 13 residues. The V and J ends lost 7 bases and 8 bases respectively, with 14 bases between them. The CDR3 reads CASTDYETGELFF. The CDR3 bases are TGTGCCAGCACCGATTATGAGACAGGGGAGCTGTTTTTT.

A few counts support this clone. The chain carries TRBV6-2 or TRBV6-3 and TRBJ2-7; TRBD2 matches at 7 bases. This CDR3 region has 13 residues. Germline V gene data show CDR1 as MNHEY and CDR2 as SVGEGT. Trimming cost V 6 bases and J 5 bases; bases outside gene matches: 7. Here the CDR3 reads CASRGGGMNEQYF. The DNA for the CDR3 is TGTGCCAGCAGGGGCGGGGGAATGAACGAGCAGTACTTC.

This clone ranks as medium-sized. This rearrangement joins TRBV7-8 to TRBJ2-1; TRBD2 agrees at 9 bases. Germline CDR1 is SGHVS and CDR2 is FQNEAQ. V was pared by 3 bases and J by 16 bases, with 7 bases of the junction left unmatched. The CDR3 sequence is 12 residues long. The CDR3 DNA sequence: TGTGCCAGCAGCTTGGTAGCGGGAGTTCTTTTCTTC. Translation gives CASSLVAGVLFF.

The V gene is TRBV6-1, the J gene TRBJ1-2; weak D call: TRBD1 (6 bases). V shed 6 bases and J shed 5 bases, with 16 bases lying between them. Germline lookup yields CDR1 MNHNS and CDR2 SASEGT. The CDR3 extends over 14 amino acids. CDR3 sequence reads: CASSWDMATYGYTF. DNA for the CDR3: TGTGCCAGCAGCTGGGACATGGCCACATATGGCTACACCTTC.

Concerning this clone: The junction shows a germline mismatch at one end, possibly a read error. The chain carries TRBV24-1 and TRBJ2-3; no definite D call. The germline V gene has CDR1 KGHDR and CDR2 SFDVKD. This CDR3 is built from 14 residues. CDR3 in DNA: TGTGCCACCAGTTGGGCTAGAGACACCGATACTCAGTATTTT. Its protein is CATSWARDTDTQYF.

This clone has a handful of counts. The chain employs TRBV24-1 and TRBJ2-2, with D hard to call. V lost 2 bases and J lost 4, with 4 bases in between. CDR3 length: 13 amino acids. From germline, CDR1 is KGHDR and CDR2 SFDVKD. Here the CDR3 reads CATSDSPTGELFF. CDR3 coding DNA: TGTGCCACCAGTGATTCCCCCACCGGGGAGCTGTTTTTT.

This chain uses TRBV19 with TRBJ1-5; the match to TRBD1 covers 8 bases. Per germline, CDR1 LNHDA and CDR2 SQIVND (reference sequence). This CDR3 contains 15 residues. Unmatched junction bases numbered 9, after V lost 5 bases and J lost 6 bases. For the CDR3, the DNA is TGTGCCAGTAGTCCTACAGGGGGAAGGAGTCAGCCCCAGCATTTT. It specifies CASSPTGGRSQPQHF.

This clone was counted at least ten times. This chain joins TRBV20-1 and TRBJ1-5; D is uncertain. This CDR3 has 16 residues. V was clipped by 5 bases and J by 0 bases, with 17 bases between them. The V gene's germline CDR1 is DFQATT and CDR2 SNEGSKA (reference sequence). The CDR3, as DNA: TGCAGTGCTTCAATACCAGAGATTTATAGCAATCAGCCCCAGCATTTT. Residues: CSASIPEIYSNQPQHF.

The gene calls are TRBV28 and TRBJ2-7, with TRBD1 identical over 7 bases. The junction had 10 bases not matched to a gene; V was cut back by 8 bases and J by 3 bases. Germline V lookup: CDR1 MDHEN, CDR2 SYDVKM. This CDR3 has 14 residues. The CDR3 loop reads CASRHRDSSYEQYF. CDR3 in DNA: TGTGCCAGCCGTCATCGGGACAGCAGCTACGAGCAGTACTTC.

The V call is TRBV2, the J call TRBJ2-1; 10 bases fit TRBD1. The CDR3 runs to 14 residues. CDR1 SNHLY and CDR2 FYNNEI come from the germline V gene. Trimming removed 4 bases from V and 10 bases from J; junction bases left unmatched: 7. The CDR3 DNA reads TGTGCCAGCAGTGGGGCAGGGACAGGGGCGGAGCAGTTCTTC. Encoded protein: CASSGAGTGAEQFF.

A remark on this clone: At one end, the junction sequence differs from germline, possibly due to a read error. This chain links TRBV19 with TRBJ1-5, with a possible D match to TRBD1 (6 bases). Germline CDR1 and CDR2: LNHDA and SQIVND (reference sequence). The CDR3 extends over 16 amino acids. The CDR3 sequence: CAIKPQGGFSNQAQHF. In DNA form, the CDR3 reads TGTGCCATTAAGCCACAGGGTGGTTTTAGCAATCAGGCCCAGCATTTT. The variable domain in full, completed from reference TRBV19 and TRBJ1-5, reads DGGITQSPKYLFRKEGQNVTLSCEQNLNHDAMYWYRQDPGQGLRLIYYSQIVNDFQKGDIAEGYSVSREKKESFPLTVTSAQKNPTAFYLCAIKPQGGFSNQAQHFGDGTRLSIL.

The CDR3 loop is CASSPIQGRKGTEAFF. DNA of the CDR3: TGTGCCAGCTCACCTATCCAGGGTCGAAAGGGTACTGAAGCTTTCTTT. The V gene is TRBV18, the J gene TRBJ1-1; TRBD1 is a possible D gene (5 bases). CDR1 and CDR2 from the germline V gene are KGHSH and LQKENI. V shed 3 bases and J shed 5 bases, with 19 bases lying between them. The CDR3 length is 16 residues.

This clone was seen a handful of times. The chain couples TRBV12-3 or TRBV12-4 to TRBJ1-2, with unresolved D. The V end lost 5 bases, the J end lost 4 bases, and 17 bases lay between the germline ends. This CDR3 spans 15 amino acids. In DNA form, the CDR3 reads TGTGCCAGCAGTCCCAGTTCGGGAGGAAGCTATGGCTACACCTTC. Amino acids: CASSPSSGGSYGYTF.